Listed below are T cell receptor beta chains from one sample, sequenced in a study of identical twins. One entry per CDR3 protein, called by TCRdb with MiXCR from the 5' RACE reads. Of about 210,000 distinct CDR3 sequences in the sample, around a tenth are singletons; the top ten hold around 5.1%. Sequenced: memory (CD45RO+) T cells sorted from blood. Every receptor here comes from a woman aged 18 to 35 in good health. Both conserved end residues are part of each CDR3. Fields, in order: V gene, D gene, clone size, J gene, CDR3 DNA, CDR3 protein. D genes are given only for firm matches. The size entry is marked missing in some rows and otherwise reads once, few, many or a size class.

V gene: TRBV6-1
D gene: TRBD2
clone size: many
J gene: TRBJ2-2
CDR3 DNA: TGTGCCAGCAGACTAGCGGGAGTGCAAAACACCGGGGAGCTGTTTTTT
CDR3 protein: CASRLAGVQNTGELFF

V gene: TRBV3-1
D gene: -
clone size: -
J gene: TRBJ2-1
CDR3 DNA: TGTGCCAGCAGCCACTCCCTAGGTTTCGATGAGCAGTTCTTC
CDR3 protein: CASSHSLGFDEQFF

V gene: TRBV15
D gene: -
clone size: many
J gene: TRBJ1-2
CDR3 DNA: TGTGCCACCAGCAGAGATGTTTGGCAGAGGGATGGCTACACCTTC
CDR3 protein: CATSRDVWQRDGYTF

V gene: TRBV4-2
D gene: -
clone size: -
J gene: TRBJ2-1
CDR3 DNA: TGTGCCAGCAGCCAAGATCCTCCTAGCCACAATGAGCAGTTCTTC
CDR3 protein: CASSQDPPSHNEQFF

V gene: TRBV12-3/TRBV12-4
D gene: -
clone size: -
J gene: TRBJ2-2
CDR3 DNA: TGTGCCAGCAGTTTATGGGGGGGGCGGAACACCGGGGAGCTGTTTTTT
CDR3 protein: CASSLWGGRNTGELFF

V gene: TRBV5-1
D gene: -
clone size: many
J gene: TRBJ2-2
CDR3 DNA: TGCGCCAGCAGCTCCCGGACAAGTACAGGCCCCGGGGAGCTGTTTTTT
CDR3 protein: CASSSRTSTGPGELFF

V gene: TRBV18
D gene: -
clone size: -
J gene: TRBJ2-3
CDR3 DNA: TGTGCCAGCTCACCACTTACAGGGTCCACAGATACGCAGTATTTT
CDR3 protein: CASSPLTGSTDTQYF

V gene: TRBV20-1
D gene: TRBD2
clone size: -
J gene: TRBJ2-7
CDR3 DNA: TGCAGTGCCGAGGGCGGGGGCGAGCAGTACTTC
CDR3 protein: CSAEGGGEQYF

V gene: TRBV5-4
D gene: -
clone size: few
J gene: TRBJ2-3
CDR3 DNA: TGTGCCAGCAGCCCCGGGACCGATCCTACAGATACGCAGTATTTT
CDR3 protein: CASSPGTDPTDTQYF

V gene: TRBV27
D gene: -
clone size: many
J gene: TRBJ2-1
CDR3 DNA: TGTGCCAGCAGTTTAAGGTATTCACATCCCTCCTACAATGAGCAGTTCTTC
CDR3 protein: CASSLRYSHPSYNEQFF

V gene: TRBV7-8
D gene: -
clone size: few
J gene: TRBJ1-3
CDR3 DNA: TGTGCCAGCAGCTTTGGGGCTACCGGAAACACCATATATTTT
CDR3 protein: CASSFGATGNTIYF

V gene: TRBV20-1
D gene: -
clone size: many
J gene: TRBJ2-7
CDR3 DNA: TGCAGTGCTAGAGTCTTACAGGGCTACGAGCAGTACTTC
CDR3 protein: CSARVLQGYEQYF

V gene: TRBV5-4
D gene: -
clone size: few
J gene: TRBJ2-7
CDR3 DNA: TGTGCCAGCAGCTTGGAAGGACGGGGGTCTTACTTC
CDR3 protein: CASSLEGRGSYF

V gene: TRBV12-3/TRBV12-4
D gene: -
clone size: medium-sized
J gene: TRBJ1-1
CDR3 DNA: TGTGCCAGCAGTTGGAGGAGGGAGATGAACACTGAAGCTTTCTTT
CDR3 protein: CASSWRREMNTEAFF

V gene: TRBV6-5
D gene: TRBD1
clone size: few
J gene: TRBJ1-1
CDR3 DNA: TGTGCCAGCAGAGCAGGGGGAACTGAAGCTTTCTTT
CDR3 protein: CASRAGGTEAFF

V gene: TRBV4-2
D gene: TRBD2
clone size: -
J gene: TRBJ2-3
CDR3 DNA: TGTGCCAGCAGCCCACAAGGCGGGGGTCGGACAGATACGCAGTATTTT
CDR3 protein: CASSPQGGGRTDTQYF

V gene: TRBV6-2/TRBV6-3
D gene: TRBD2
clone size: -
J gene: TRBJ2-7
CDR3 DNA: TGTGCCAGCAGTTACCCGACTAGCGGGAGGGACGAGCAGTACTTC
CDR3 protein: CASSYPTSGRDEQYF

V gene: TRBV2
D gene: -
clone size: few
J gene: TRBJ2-1
CDR3 DNA: TGTGCCAGCAGGGGTTCGACCTACAATGAGCAGTTCTTC
CDR3 protein: CASRGSTYNEQFF

V gene: TRBV19
D gene: -
clone size: -
J gene: TRBJ1-2
CDR3 DNA: TGTGCCAGTAGTACCCCCCGGGTCCACTATGGCTACACCTTC
CDR3 protein: CASSTPRVHYGYTF

V gene: TRBV12-3/TRBV12-4
D gene: -
clone size: many
J gene: TRBJ2-7
CDR3 DNA: TGTGCCAGCAGTTTATACAGCCGGGACCGCCACTACTTC
CDR3 protein: CASSLYSRDRHYF

V gene: TRBV7-2
D gene: TRBD2
clone size: many
J gene: TRBJ2-5
CDR3 DNA: TGTGCCAGCAGCTTAGACGGGGGGGCGTGGGAGACCCAGTACTTC
CDR3 protein: CASSLDGGAWETQYF

V gene: TRBV27
D gene: TRBD1
clone size: -
J gene: TRBJ2-2
CDR3 DNA: TGTGCCAGCAGTTTGTCTACAGGGGGCAATATGGTTACCGGGGAGCTGTTTTTT
CDR3 protein: CASSLSTGGNMVTGELFF

V gene: TRBV12-3/TRBV12-4
D gene: TRBD2
clone size: -
J gene: TRBJ2-7
CDR3 DNA: TGTGCCAGCAGTTTAGAGGCGGGGGGATTTTACGAGCAGTACTTC
CDR3 protein: CASSLEAGGFYEQYF

V gene: TRBV7-9
D gene: TRBD2
clone size: few
J gene: TRBJ2-7
CDR3 DNA: TGTGCCAGCAGCTCCGGGACTAGCGTATACGAGCAGTACTTC
CDR3 protein: CASSSGTSVYEQYF

V gene: TRBV7-8
D gene: -
clone size: -
J gene: TRBJ2-2
CDR3 DNA: TGTGCCAGCTACGTGGACTATAACACCGGGGAGCTGTTTTTT
CDR3 protein: CASYVDYNTGELFF

V gene: TRBV2
D gene: TRBD1
clone size: many
J gene: TRBJ1-5
CDR3 DNA: TGTGCCAGCAGTGGGGACAGAACTCAGCCCCAGCATTTT
CDR3 protein: CASSGDRTQPQHF

V gene: TRBV12-3/TRBV12-4
D gene: -
clone size: many
J gene: TRBJ2-5
CDR3 DNA: TGTGCCAGCAGTTCTAACGAAAAAGAGACCCAGTACTTC
CDR3 protein: CASSSNEKETQYF

V gene: TRBV7-2
D gene: -
clone size: few
J gene: TRBJ2-2
CDR3 DNA: TGTGCCAGCAGCTTCTCCGGGACCCTGAACACCGGGGAGCTGTTTTTT
CDR3 protein: CASSFSGTLNTGELFF

V gene: TRBV7-6
D gene: -
clone size: -
J gene: TRBJ2-6
CDR3 DNA: TGTGCCAGCAGCTTTGCAGGGATGGGGGCCAACGTCCTGACTTTC
CDR3 protein: CASSFAGMGANVLTF

V gene: TRBV5-1
D gene: TRBD1
clone size: -
J gene: TRBJ1-1
CDR3 DNA: TGCGCCAGCAGCCCCTGGACAGGCGGATTCGGAGCTTTCTTT
CDR3 protein: CASSPWTGGFGAFF

V gene: TRBV20-1
D gene: TRBD1
clone size: -
J gene: TRBJ2-3
CDR3 DNA: TGCAGTGCTCCTCTCGGACAGGGGGTGGGTTTGACGCAGTATTTT
CDR3 protein: CSAPLGQGVGLTQYF

V gene: TRBV10-3
D gene: -
clone size: few
J gene: TRBJ1-2
CDR3 DNA: TGTGCCATCAGTGATTTGGGAAATGGCTACACCTTC
CDR3 protein: CAISDLGNGYTF

V gene: TRBV5-5
D gene: TRBD1
clone size: -
J gene: TRBJ1-1
CDR3 DNA: TGTGCCAGCAGCGGGATCCGGGACAGGGCATATTCAGCTTTCTTT
CDR3 protein: CASSGIRDRAYSAFF

V gene: TRBV9
D gene: TRBD1
clone size: few
J gene: TRBJ1-3
CDR3 DNA: TGTGCCAGCAGCGTAGGGACAGGGGGGAACACCATATATTTT
CDR3 protein: CASSVGTGGNTIYF

V gene: TRBV20-1
D gene: -
clone size: few
J gene: TRBJ1-1
CDR3 DNA: TGCAGTGCTAGGGAGGCCCAAAAAGCTTTCTTT
CDR3 protein: CSAREAQKAFF

V gene: TRBV14
D gene: -
clone size: few
J gene: TRBJ2-5
CDR3 DNA: TGTGCCAGCAGCCAAGAGAGGTTCGAGACCCAGTACTTC
CDR3 protein: CASSQERFETQYF

V gene: TRBV6-1
D gene: -
clone size: many
J gene: TRBJ2-1
CDR3 DNA: TGTGCCAGCAGCCCCGGGAGCCGAGAAGTCAATGAGCAGTTCTTC
CDR3 protein: CASSPGSREVNEQFF

V gene: TRBV20-1
D gene: -
clone size: -
J gene: TRBJ2-5
CDR3 DNA: TGCAGTGCTAGAGGGACTGGGAGACAAGAGACCCAGTACTTC
CDR3 protein: CSARGTGRQETQYF

V gene: TRBV20-1
D gene: TRBD1
clone size: -
J gene: TRBJ2-7
CDR3 DNA: TGCAGTGCGAACCGACAGGGGTTAGCCTACGAGCAGTACTTC
CDR3 protein: CSANRQGLAYEQYF

V gene: TRBV20-1
D gene: TRBD1
clone size: -
J gene: TRBJ1-5
CDR3 DNA: TGCAGTGCTAGAGGCCAGGGGGCTGGCAATCAGCCCCAGCATTTT
CDR3 protein: CSARGQGAGNQPQHF

V gene: TRBV5-6
D gene: -
clone size: -
J gene: TRBJ2-7
CDR3 DNA: TGTGCCAGCAGCTTGGGACAGGCCGTTACGGGGGAGCAGTACTTC
CDR3 protein: CASSLGQAVTGEQYF

V gene: TRBV12-3/TRBV12-4
D gene: -
clone size: few
J gene: TRBJ2-3
CDR3 DNA: TGTGCCAGCAGTTGGGGACTGGGCACAGATACGCAGTATTTT
CDR3 protein: CASSWGLGTDTQYF

V gene: TRBV20-1
D gene: -
clone size: few
J gene: TRBJ2-3
CDR3 DNA: TGCAGTGCTAATTCCCCGCGGGACGGTCCGGATACGCAGTATTTT
CDR3 protein: CSANSPRDGPDTQYF

V gene: TRBV11-2
D gene: TRBD2
clone size: many
J gene: TRBJ2-2
CDR3 DNA: TGTGCCAGCAGCGGGGAACTAGCGGAGCTCACCGGGGAGCTGTTTTTT
CDR3 protein: CASSGELAELTGELFF

V gene: TRBV2
D gene: -
clone size: -
J gene: TRBJ2-1
CDR3 DNA: TGTGCCAGCAGTCCTACCCTCGAATACAATGAGCAGTTCTTC
CDR3 protein: CASSPTLEYNEQFF

V gene: TRBV9
D gene: -
clone size: -
J gene: TRBJ2-7
CDR3 DNA: TGTGCCAGCAGCGTATGGGGGGATCCCTACGAGCAGTACTTC
CDR3 protein: CASSVWGDPYEQYF